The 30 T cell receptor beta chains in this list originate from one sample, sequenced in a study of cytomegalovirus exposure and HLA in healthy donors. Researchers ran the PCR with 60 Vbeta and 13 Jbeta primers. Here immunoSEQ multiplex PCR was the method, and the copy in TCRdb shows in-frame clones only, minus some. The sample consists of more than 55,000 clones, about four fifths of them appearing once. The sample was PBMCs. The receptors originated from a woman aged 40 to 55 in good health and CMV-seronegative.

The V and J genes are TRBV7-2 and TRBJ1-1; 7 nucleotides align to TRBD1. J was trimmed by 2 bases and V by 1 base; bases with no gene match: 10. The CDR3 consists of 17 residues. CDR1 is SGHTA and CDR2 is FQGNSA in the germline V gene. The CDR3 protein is CASSLVGGEGGNTEAFF. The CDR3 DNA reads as TGTGCCAGCAGCTTAGTAGGGGGCGAGGGGGGAAACACTGAAGCTTTCTTT.

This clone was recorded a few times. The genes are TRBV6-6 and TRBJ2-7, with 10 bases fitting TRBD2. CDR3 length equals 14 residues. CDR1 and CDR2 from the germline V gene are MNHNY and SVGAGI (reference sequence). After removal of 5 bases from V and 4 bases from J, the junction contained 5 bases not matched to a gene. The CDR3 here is CASSRSSGSYEQYF. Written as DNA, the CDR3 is TGTGCCAGCAGTAGGTCTAGCGGGAGTTACGAGCAGTACTTC.

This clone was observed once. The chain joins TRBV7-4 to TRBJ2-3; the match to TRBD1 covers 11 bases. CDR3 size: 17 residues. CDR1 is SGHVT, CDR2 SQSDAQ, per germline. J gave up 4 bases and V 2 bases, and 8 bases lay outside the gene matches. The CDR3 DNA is TGTGCCAGCAGCTTATCCTTAGGGGACAGGGGGTCAGATACGCAGTATTTT. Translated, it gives CASSLSLGDRGSDTQYF. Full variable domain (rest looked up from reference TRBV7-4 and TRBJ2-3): GAGVSQSPRYKVAKRGRDVALRCDSISGHVTLYWYRQTLGQGSEVLTYSQSDAQRDKSGRPSGRFSAERPERSVSTLKIQRTEQGDSAVYLCASSLSLGDRGSDTQYFGPGTRLTVL.

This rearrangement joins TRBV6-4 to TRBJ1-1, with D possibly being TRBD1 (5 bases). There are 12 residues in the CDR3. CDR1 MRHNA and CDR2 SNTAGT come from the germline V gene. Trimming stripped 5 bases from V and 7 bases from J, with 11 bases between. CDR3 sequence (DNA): TGTGCCAGCAGTCCCGACAGCGATGAAGCTTTCTTT. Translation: CASSPDSDEAFF.

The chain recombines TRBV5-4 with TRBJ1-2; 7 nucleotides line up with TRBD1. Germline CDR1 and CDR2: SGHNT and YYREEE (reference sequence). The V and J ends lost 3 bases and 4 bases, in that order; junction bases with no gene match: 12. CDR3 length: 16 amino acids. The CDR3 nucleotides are TGTGCCAGCAGCTCCACTTTGGAGACAGGGTTCTATGGCTACACCTTC. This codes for CASSSTLETGFYGYTF.

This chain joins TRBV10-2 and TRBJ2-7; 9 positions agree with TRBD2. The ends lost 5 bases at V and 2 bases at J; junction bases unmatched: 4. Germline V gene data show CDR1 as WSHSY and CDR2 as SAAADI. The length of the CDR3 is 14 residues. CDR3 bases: TGCGCCAGCAGTCTAGCGGGACATCCCTACGAGCAGTACTTC. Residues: CASSLAGHPYEQYF.

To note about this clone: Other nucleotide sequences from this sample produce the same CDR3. The CDR3 sequence: CASSLQGAGYGYTF. The CDR3 DNA is TGTGCCAGCAGTTTACAGGGGGCAGGCTATGGCTACACCTTC. V is TRBV27 and J is TRBJ1-2; 8 positions agree with TRBD1. Germline V gene data show CDR1 as MNHEY and CDR2 as SMNVEV (reference sequence). The trim removed 2 bases at V and 4 bases at J, leaving 3 bases unmatched. The CDR3 has 14 residues.

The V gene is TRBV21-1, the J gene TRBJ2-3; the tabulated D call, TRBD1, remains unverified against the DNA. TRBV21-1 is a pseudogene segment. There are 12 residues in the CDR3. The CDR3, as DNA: TGTGCCAGCAGCAAAGGACAAGATACGCAGTATTTT. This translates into CASSKGQDTQYF.

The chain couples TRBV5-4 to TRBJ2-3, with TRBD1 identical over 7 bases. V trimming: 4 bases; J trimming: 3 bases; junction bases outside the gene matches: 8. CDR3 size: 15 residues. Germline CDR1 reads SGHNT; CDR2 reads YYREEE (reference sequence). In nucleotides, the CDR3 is TGTGCCAGCAGCATCGGGACAGCAGGTACAGATACGCAGTATTTT. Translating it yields CASSIGTAGTDTQYF.

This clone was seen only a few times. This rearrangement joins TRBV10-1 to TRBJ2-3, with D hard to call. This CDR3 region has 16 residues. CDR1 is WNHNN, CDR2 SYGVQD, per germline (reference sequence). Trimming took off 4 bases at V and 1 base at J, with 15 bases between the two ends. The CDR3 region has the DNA TGCGCCAGCAGTGTCGGCCTTGGCGGCGGCACAGATACGCAGTATTTT. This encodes CASSVGLGGGTDTQYF.

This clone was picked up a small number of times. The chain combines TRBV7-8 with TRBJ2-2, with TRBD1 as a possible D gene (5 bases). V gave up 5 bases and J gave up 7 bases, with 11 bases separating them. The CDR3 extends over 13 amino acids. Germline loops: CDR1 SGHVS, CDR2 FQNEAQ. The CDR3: CASSAQGFGELFF. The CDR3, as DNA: TGTGCCAGCAGCGCCCAGGGATTCGGGGAGCTGTTTTTT.

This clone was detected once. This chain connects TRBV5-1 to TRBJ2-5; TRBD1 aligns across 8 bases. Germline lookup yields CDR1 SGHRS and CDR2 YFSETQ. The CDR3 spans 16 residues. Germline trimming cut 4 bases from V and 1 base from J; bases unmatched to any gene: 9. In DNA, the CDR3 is TGCGCCAGCAGCCCCGCCGGGACAGGAGGCCAAGAGACCCAGTACTTC. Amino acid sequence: CASSPAGTGGQETQYF.

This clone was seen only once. CDR3 nucleotides: TGTGCCAGCTCACCCTTTAATACAGGGGGCCGCCTACAGTCCTATGGCTACACCTTC. It yields the protein CASSPFNTGGRLQSYGYTF. This rearrangement joins TRBV18 to TRBJ1-2, with TRBD1 matching 9 bases. CDR1 KGHSH and CDR2 LQKENI come from the germline V gene. Unmatched junction bases numbered 18, after V lost 3 bases and J lost 4 bases. This CDR3 has 19 residues.

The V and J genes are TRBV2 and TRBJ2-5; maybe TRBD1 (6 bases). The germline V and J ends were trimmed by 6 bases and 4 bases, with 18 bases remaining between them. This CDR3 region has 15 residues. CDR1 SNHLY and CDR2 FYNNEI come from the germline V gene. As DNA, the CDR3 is TGTGCCAGCAGCAGGGGACCGAGAGTGGGAGAGACCCAGTACTTC. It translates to CASSRGPRVGETQYF.

In nucleotides, the CDR3 is TGTGCCAGCAGTGAATCGACAGAAAACTATGGCTACACCTTC. Translation gives CASSESTENYGYTF. The chain joins TRBV2 to TRBJ1-2; the D gene is possibly TRBD1 (5 bases). V was trimmed by 2 bases and J by 2 bases, leaving 9 bases between them. Germline loops: CDR1 SNHLY, CDR2 FYNNEI. The CDR3 contains 14 residues.

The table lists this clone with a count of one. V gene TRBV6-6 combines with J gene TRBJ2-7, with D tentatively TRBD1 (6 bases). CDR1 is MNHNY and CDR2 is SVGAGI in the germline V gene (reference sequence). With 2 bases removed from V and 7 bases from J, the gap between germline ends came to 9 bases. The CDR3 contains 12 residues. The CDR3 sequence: CASSYGRGEQYF. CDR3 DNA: TGTGCCAGCAGTTACGGCAGGGGTGAGCAGTACTTC.

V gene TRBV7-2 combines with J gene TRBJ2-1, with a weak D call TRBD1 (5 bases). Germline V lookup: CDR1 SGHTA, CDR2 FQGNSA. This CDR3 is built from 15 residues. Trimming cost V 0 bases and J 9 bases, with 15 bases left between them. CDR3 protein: CASSLAREGVGEQFF. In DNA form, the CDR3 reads TGTGCCAGCAGCTTAGCAAGGGAAGGGGTAGGTGAGCAGTTCTTC.

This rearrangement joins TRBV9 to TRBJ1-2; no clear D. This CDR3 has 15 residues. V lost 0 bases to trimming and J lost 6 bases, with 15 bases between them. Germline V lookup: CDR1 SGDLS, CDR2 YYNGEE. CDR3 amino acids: CASSVVWPEMDGYTF. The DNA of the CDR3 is TGTGCCAGCAGCGTAGTCTGGCCCGAAATGGATGGCTACACCTTC.

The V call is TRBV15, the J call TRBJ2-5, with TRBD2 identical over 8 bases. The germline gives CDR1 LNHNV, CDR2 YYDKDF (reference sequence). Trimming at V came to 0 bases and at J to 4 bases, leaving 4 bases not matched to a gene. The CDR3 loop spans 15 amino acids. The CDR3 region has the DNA TGTGCCACCAGCAGAGAGGGGCTAGCGGGAGAGACCCAGTACTTC. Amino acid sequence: CATSREGLAGETQYF.

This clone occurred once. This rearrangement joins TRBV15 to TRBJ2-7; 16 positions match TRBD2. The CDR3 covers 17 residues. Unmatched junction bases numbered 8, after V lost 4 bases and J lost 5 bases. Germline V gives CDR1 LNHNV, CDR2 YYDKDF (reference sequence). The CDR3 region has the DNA TGTGCCACCAGCAAAGGGACTAGCGGGAGGGCCCGCCACGAGCAGTACTTC. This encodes CATSKGTSGRARHEQYF.

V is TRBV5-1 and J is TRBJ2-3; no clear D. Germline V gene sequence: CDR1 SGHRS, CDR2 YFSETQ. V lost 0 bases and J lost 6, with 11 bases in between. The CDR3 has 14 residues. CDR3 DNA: TGCGCCAGCAGCTTGGACCTCTTGAGGGATACGCAGTATTTT. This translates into CASSLDLLRDTQYF.

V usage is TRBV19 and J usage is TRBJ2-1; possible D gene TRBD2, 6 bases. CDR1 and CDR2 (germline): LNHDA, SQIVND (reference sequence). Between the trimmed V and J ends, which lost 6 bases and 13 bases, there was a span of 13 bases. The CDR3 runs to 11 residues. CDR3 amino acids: CASSQGGEQFF. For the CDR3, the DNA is TGTGCCAGTAGCCAGGGAGGTGAACAGTTCTTC.

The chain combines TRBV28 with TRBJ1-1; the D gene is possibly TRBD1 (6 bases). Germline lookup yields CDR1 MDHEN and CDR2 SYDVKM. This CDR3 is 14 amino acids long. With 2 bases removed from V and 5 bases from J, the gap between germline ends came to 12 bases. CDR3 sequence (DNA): TGTGCCAGCAGTTTACGGGCAGGGGTGACTGAAGCTTTCTTT. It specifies CASSLRAGVTEAFF.

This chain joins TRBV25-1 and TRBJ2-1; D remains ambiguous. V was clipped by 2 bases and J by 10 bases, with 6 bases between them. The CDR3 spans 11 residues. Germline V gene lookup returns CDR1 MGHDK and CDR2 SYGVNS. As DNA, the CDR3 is TGTGCCAGCAGTGAAGTAGAGGAGCAGTTCTTC. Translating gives CASSEVEEQFF.

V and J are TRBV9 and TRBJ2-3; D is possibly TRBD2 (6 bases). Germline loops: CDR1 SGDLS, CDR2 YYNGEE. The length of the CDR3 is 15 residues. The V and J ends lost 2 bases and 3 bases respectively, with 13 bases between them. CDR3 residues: CASSVIAAETDTQYF. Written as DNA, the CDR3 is TGTGCCAGCAGCGTGATAGCGGCCGAGACAGATACGCAGTATTTT.

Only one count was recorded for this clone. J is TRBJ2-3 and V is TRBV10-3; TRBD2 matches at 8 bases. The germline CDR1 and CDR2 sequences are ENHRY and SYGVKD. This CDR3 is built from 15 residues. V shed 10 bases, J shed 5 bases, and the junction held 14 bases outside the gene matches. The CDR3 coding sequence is TGTGCCACCGGAACTAGCGGCACATTGGAAGATACGCAGTATTTT. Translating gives CATGTSGTLEDTQYF.

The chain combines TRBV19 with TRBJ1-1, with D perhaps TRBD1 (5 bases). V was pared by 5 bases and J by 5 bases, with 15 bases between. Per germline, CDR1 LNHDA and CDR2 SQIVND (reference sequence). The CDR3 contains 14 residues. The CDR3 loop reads CASSYSSAGTEAFF. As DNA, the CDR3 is TGTGCCAGTAGTTACAGCAGCGCAGGGACTGAAGCTTTCTTT.

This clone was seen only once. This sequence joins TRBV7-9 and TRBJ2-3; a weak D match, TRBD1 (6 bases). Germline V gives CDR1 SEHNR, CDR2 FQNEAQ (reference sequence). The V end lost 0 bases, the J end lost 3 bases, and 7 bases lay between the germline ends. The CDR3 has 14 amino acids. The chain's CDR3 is CASSLATGTDTQYF. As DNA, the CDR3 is TGTGCCAGCAGCTTAGCGACAGGTACAGATACGCAGTATTTT. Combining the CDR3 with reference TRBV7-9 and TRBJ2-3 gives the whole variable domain DTGVSQNPRHKITKRGQNVTFRCDPISEHNRLYWYRQTLGQGPEFLTYFQNEAQLEKSRLLSDRFSAERPKGSFSTLEIQRTEQGDSAMYLCASSLATGTDTQYFGPGTRLTVL.

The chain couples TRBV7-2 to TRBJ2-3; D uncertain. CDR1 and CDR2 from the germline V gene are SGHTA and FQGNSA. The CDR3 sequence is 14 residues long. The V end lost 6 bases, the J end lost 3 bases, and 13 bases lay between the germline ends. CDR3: CASRPGTTTDTQYF. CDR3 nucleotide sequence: TGTGCCAGCAGGCCAGGCACGACAACAGATACGCAGTATTTT.

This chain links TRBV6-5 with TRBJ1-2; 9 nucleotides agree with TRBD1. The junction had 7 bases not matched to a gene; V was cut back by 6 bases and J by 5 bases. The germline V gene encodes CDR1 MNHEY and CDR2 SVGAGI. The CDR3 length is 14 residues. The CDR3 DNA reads TGTGCCAGCAGGGAGAGACAGGGGGATTATGGCTACACCTTC. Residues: CASRERQGDYGYTF.